This TCR beta chain emerged from a study of T cell repertoires in aging, cancer and after chemotherapy. V lost 4 bases and J lost 2, with 14 bases in between. This CDR3 comprises 15 residues. Germline loops: CDR1 SGHTA, CDR2 FQGNSA. The template was genomic DNA from peripheral blood, not RNA. TRB rearrangements spanning V, D and J were amplified using mixed TRB-A/B primers. TCRdb independently ran MiXCR on the multiplex PCR reads; one entry per CDR3 protein. The sample yields around 8,900 distinct CDR3 sequences, approximately 31% seen once. The receptor was derived from a human donor in good health. The sequenced sample consisted of blood. This sequence joins TRBV7-2 and TRBJ1-2; D is possibly TRBD1 (6 bases). Here the CDR3 DNA reads TGTGCCAGCAGCTCCAGGGCTGGGGGCAACTATGGCTACACCTTC. Encoded protein: CASSSRAGGNYGYTF.